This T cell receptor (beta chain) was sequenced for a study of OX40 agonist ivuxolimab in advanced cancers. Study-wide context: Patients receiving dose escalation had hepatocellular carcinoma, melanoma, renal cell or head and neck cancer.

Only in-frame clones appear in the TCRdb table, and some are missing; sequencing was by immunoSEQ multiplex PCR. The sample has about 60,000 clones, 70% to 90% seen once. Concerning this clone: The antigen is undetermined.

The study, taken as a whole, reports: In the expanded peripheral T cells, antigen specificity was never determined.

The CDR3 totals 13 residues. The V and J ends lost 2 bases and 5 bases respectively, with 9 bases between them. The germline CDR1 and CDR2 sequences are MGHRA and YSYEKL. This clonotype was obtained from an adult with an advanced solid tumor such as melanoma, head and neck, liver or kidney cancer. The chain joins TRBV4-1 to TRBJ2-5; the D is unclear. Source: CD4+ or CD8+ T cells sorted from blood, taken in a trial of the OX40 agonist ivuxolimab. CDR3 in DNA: TGCGCCAGCAGCCAAAATCCCCCGGAGACCCAGTACTTC. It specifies CASSQNPPETQYF.